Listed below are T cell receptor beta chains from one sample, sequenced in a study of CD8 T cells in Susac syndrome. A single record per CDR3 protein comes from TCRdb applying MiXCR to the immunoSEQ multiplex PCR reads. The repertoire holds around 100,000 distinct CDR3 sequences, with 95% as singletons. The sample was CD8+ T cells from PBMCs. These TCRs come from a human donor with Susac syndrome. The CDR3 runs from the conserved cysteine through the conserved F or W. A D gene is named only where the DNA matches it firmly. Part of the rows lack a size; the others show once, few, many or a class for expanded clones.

DNA: TGTGCTAGTGGTTTGTTTGCAGATACGCAGTATTTT; CDR3: CASGLFADTQYF; V: TRBV12-5; J: TRBJ2-3; D: NA; size: NA
DNA: TGTGCCAGCAGCCAAGATAGCGGGGCCTACAATGAGCAGTTCTTC; CDR3: CASSQDSGAYNEQFF; V: TRBV3-1; J: TRBJ2-1; D: TRBD2; size: NA
DNA: TGTGCCAGCAGCTTGGACTATCGGGGGGACTATGGCTACACCTTC; CDR3: CASSLDYRGDYGYTF; V: TRBV5-4; J: TRBJ1-2; D: NA; size: NA
DNA: TGTGCCACCAGTGATCCGTCGGCCGGGAGCCTAACCGAGCAGTACTTC; CDR3: CATSDPSAGSLTEQYF; V: TRBV24-1; J: TRBJ2-7; D: NA; size: NA
DNA: TGTGCCAGCACCTCGACAGGGTACCAAGAGACCCAGTACTTC; CDR3: CASTSTGYQETQYF; V: TRBV12-3/TRBV12-4; J: TRBJ2-5; D: TRBD1; size: NA
DNA: TGTGCCAGCAGTTACTCGAGGGAAAACATTCAGTACTTC; CDR3: CASSYSRENIQYF; V: TRBV6-7; J: TRBJ2-4; D: NA; size: few
DNA: TGTGCCACCCTACTCCGCAATGAGCAGTTCTTC; CDR3: CATLLRNEQFF; V: TRBV12-3/TRBV12-4; J: TRBJ2-1; D: NA; size: once
DNA: TGCAGCGGGAAGACAGGGAGGAGCACAGATACGCAGTATTTT; CDR3: CSGKTGRSTDTQYF; V: TRBV29-1; J: TRBJ2-3; D: NA; size: NA
DNA: TGTGCCAGCAGTTTCAGGCAGAACACTGAAGCTTTCTTT; CDR3: CASSFRQNTEAFF; V: TRBV12-3/TRBV12-4; J: TRBJ1-1; D: NA; size: once
DNA: TGTGCCAGCAGCAACCCCAACGGGGAGCTGTTTTTT; CDR3: CASSNPNGELFF; V: TRBV7-3; J: TRBJ2-2; D: NA; size: NA
DNA: TGTGCCAGCAGCTCAACGACAGGGCCCTACGAGCAGTACTTC; CDR3: CASSSTTGPYEQYF; V: TRBV7-9; J: TRBJ2-7; D: TRBD1; size: once
DNA: TGTGCCAGCAGCCAGGGCGGGATGGGCACTGAAGCTTTCTTT; CDR3: CASSQGGMGTEAFF; V: TRBV7-3; J: TRBJ1-1; D: NA; size: NA
DNA: TGTGCCAGCAGCTTAACAGGGGGCTACACTGAAGCTTTCTTT; CDR3: CASSLTGGYTEAFF; V: TRBV13; J: TRBJ1-1; D: TRBD1; size: once
DNA: TGTGCCACCAGCGGCATAGGGGGACAAGAGACCCAGTACTTC; CDR3: CATSGIGGQETQYF; V: TRBV15; J: TRBJ2-5; D: NA; size: NA
DNA: TGTGCCAGCAGCTTAGAGGGACCTTCGACTGAAGCTTTCTTT; CDR3: CASSLEGPSTEAFF; V: TRBV7-9; J: TRBJ1-1; D: NA; size: NA
DNA: TGTGCCAGCAGGAGCGGGGACGCGACCCAGTACTTC; CDR3: CASRSGDATQYF; V: TRBV6-1; J: TRBJ2-5; D: TRBD2; size: NA
DNA: TGCGCCAGCAGTCAGGGGCAGGGGCTCCAAGAGACCCAGTACTTC; CDR3: CASSQGQGLQETQYF; V: TRBV23-1; J: TRBJ2-5; D: NA; size: NA
DNA: TGTGCCAGCAGCCAAGACAGGACATTGAACACTGAAGCTTTCTTT; CDR3: CASSQDRTLNTEAFF; V: TRBV3-1; J: TRBJ1-1; D: NA; size: NA
DNA: TGTGCCAGCAGCTATGAGACAGGGACCTACGAGCAGTACTTC; CDR3: CASSYETGTYEQYF; V: TRBV6-6; J: TRBJ2-7; D: TRBD1; size: NA
DNA: TGTGCCAGCAGCTTAGGTGGCGGGAGCTACGAGCAGTACTTC; CDR3: CASSLGGGSYEQYF; V: TRBV11-2; J: TRBJ2-7; D: TRBD2; size: NA
DNA: TGTGCCAGCAGCCAAGATTGGGGGTATGGCTACACCTTC; CDR3: CASSQDWGYGYTF; V: TRBV3-1; J: TRBJ1-2; D: NA; size: NA
DNA: TGCGCCAGCAGCCAAGGGCCTAGTCAGGTTACTGAAGCTTTCTTT; CDR3: CASSQGPSQVTEAFF; V: TRBV4-1; J: TRBJ1-1; D: NA; size: NA
DNA: TGTGCCAGTAGTATGGCAGACGGATGGGCTGGGGCCAACGTCCTGACTTTC; CDR3: CASSMADGWAGANVLTF; V: TRBV19; J: TRBJ2-6; D: NA; size: once
DNA: TGTGCCAGCAGTAGCCTAGGGAAAACCTACGAGCAGTACTTC; CDR3: CASSSLGKTYEQYF; V: TRBV21-1; J: TRBJ2-7; D: NA; size: NA
DNA: TGTGCCAGCAGCTTTCCAGCGGGGCCATCCTACGAGCAGTACTTC; CDR3: CASSFPAGPSYEQYF; V: TRBV5-6; J: TRBJ2-7; D: TRBD2; size: NA
DNA: TGCAGCGTTGACAGCTACAATGAGCAGTTCTTC; CDR3: CSVDSYNEQFF; V: TRBV29-1; J: TRBJ2-1; D: NA; size: NA
DNA: TGTGCCAGCAGCTTACTGGAGGCCAACGTCCTGACTTTC; CDR3: CASSLLEANVLTF; V: TRBV7-2; J: TRBJ2-6; D: NA; size: NA
DNA: TGTGCCAGCAGCCCAGGGGGCCCTGAGCAGTTCTTC; CDR3: CASSPGGPEQFF; V: TRBV7-2; J: TRBJ2-1; D: TRBD1; size: NA
DNA: TGCAGCGTACGGTCCGGGGCCGGGGGGAATGAGCAGTTCTTC; CDR3: CSVRSGAGGNEQFF; V: TRBV29-1; J: TRBJ2-1; D: TRBD2; size: once
DNA: TGCAGTGCTAGAGATCTGGGACAGGAATACTACGAGCAGTACTTC; CDR3: CSARDLGQEYYEQYF; V: TRBV20-1; J: TRBJ2-7; D: TRBD1; size: NA
DNA: TGTGCCAGCAGTCGTGCAGCTACAGATACGCAGTATTTT; CDR3: CASSRAATDTQYF; V: TRBV2; J: TRBJ2-3; D: NA; size: once
DNA: TGCAGCGTCCTCCGGGACGGAGCCTACGAGCAGTACTTC; CDR3: CSVLRDGAYEQYF; V: TRBV29-1; J: TRBJ2-7; D: NA; size: NA
DNA: TGTGCCAGCAGCGGGACTAGCGGGCTTATAGAGACCCAGTACTTC; CDR3: CASSGTSGLIETQYF; V: TRBV2; J: TRBJ2-5; D: TRBD2; size: NA
DNA: TGTGCCAGCAGCCAATACCCAGGGGGTGGGTTTTACAATTCACCCCTCCACTTT; CDR3: CASSQYPGGGFYNSPLHF; V: TRBV14; J: TRBJ1-6; D: TRBD1; size: NA
DNA: TGTGCCAGCAGTCTACTAGCGGGAGGGCCCCAATCCTACAATGAGCAGTTCTTC; CDR3: CASSLLAGGPQSYNEQFF; V: TRBV6-5; J: TRBJ2-1; D: TRBD2; size: NA
DNA: TGCAGTGCTGCGCCTAATCTCGAGCAGTACTTC; CDR3: CSAAPNLEQYF; V: TRBV20-1; J: TRBJ2-7; D: NA; size: NA
DNA: TGTGCCACCAGCTACGGACTCAATGAGCAGTTCTTC; CDR3: CATSYGLNEQFF; V: TRBV15; J: TRBJ2-1; D: NA; size: NA
DNA: TGTGCCAGCAGTGAAGGGGGGGCGAGAAGAGAGACCCAGTACTTC; CDR3: CASSEGGARRETQYF; V: TRBV2; J: TRBJ2-5; D: NA; size: NA
DNA: TGCAGCGTCAACCCCCCCGGGACCCTAAACAATGAGCAGTTCTTC; CDR3: CSVNPPGTLNNEQFF; V: TRBV29-1; J: TRBJ2-1; D: NA; size: NA
DNA: TGTGCCAGCAGTATGGGGACTAGCGGGATATTGTATTATACGCAGTATTTT; CDR3: CASSMGTSGILYYTQYF; V: TRBV28; J: TRBJ2-3; D: TRBD2; size: once
DNA: TGTGCCAGCAGCGCTACAGGGGGCCTCACCGGGGAGCTGTTTTTT; CDR3: CASSATGGLTGELFF; V: TRBV7-9; J: TRBJ2-2; D: TRBD1; size: NA
DNA: TGTGCCACCAGCAGAGTTGGGGTTGAGAACACTGAAGCTTTCTTT; CDR3: CATSRVGVENTEAFF; V: TRBV15; J: TRBJ1-1; D: NA; size: NA
DNA: TGTGCCAGCAGTGAATACTCCTACGAGCAGTACTTC; CDR3: CASSEYSYEQYF; V: TRBV25-1; J: TRBJ2-7; D: NA; size: NA
DNA: TGCAGTGCTAGTGACGGTCTTTCCTACAATGAGCAGTTCTTC; CDR3: CSASDGLSYNEQFF; V: TRBV20-1; J: TRBJ2-1; D: NA; size: NA
DNA: TGCAGTGCGCCCCCGGGGCGGGCTGGCTACGAGCAGTACTTC; CDR3: CSAPPGRAGYEQYF; V: TRBV20-1; J: TRBJ2-7; D: NA; size: NA
DNA: TGTGCCAGCAGTTGGGCGGATGGCAATGAGCAGTTCTTC; CDR3: CASSWADGNEQFF; V: TRBV7-3; J: TRBJ2-1; D: NA; size: NA
DNA: TGCGCCAGCAGCTTGGAACAGGGGACCTACGAGCAGTACTTC; CDR3: CASSLEQGTYEQYF; V: TRBV5-1; J: TRBJ2-7; D: TRBD1; size: NA
DNA: TGCAGCGTCCCTACAGGGGTTAACACTGAAGCTTTCTTT; CDR3: CSVPTGVNTEAFF; V: TRBV29-1; J: TRBJ1-1; D: TRBD1; size: NA
DNA: TGTGCCAGCAGTTACGGGTCTGAGCAGTACTTC; CDR3: CASSYGSEQYF; V: TRBV6-5; J: TRBJ2-7; D: NA; size: NA
DNA: TGCGCCAGCAGCTTCGAAGCAACTAATGAAAAACTGTTTTTT; CDR3: CASSFEATNEKLFF; V: TRBV5-1; J: TRBJ1-4; D: NA; size: NA